This T cell receptor beta chain was recorded in a study of T cells after yellow fever vaccination. General study points: The study noted that FACS-sorted repertoires could contain abundant clonotypes contaminating from the bulk population. Researchers report a weaker secondary response that nonetheless peaked faster, day 5 versus 15. Most clones from primary vaccination resurfaced after the booster (nearly 97% CD4, 88% CD8).

This clonotype showed up just a few times. Its antigen is unknown. Synthesis of TCR cDNA relied on 5'RACE template switching, which attached a universal primer site and UMIs. TCRdb re-analysed the 5' RACE reads in MiXCR, keeping a single row per CDR3 protein. The data contain over 250,000 distinct CDR3 sequences, around 5.3% of them singletons. The sequencing used CD4+ T cells sorted from PBMCs, collected on the day of the yellow fever booster vaccination. The clonotype was recovered from a young man who received the YFV17D yellow fever vaccine.

In DNA form, the CDR3 reads TGTGCCAGCAGCTTTGGTGAATCAGTCGCTGGAAACACCATATATTTT. Translating it yields CASSFGESVAGNTIYF. V and J are TRBV7-9 and TRBJ1-3; unclear D gene. Trimming pared 3 bases from V and 2 bases from J, leaving 14 bases between. Looked up from germline, CDR1 is SEHNR and CDR2 is FQNEAQ (reference sequence). The CDR3 covers 16 residues.